The clone carrying this TCR beta chain was counted only a few times. This entry is derived from a study of blood T cells in healthy people across ages. The second PCR ran about 6 to 12 cycles with a sample-barcoded 5' primer and J-beta primers. Each cDNA molecule received a tag from a template-switch adaptor that had 12 random nucleotides. TCRdb analysed the 5' RACE reads with MiXCR anew, one entry per CDR3 protein. The sample contains about 1.7 million distinct CDR3 sequences, roughly 30% of which appear only once. Drawing of peripheral blood yielded about 10 milliliters from each donor. No fewer than 6 million PBMCs went into each sample. CDR3 size: 13 residues. The ends were cut back, 3 bases at V and 1 base at J, with 9 bases in the middle. The germline V gene has CDR1 DFQATT and CDR2 SNEGSKA (reference sequence).

This rearrangement joins TRBV20-1 to TRBJ2-5; TRBD2 might be the D (6 bases). The sequence was collected from a woman in her twenties or thirties in good health. Sequencing input: blood. CDR3 sequence: CSASTSIQETQYF. The CDR3 DNA follows: TGCAGTGCTAGTACTAGCATCCAAGAGACCCAGTACTTC.